The 20 T cell receptor beta chains below come from one sample, sequenced in a study of vaccination and CD4 T cells after COVID-19. Treatment here: approximately nine-day PBMC culture with coronavirus spike peptide pools or control peptides (ViraFEST assay). What these receptors recognize is not known. The Oncomine TCR Beta short-read assay was applied to DNA of cultured CD4+ T cells. In TCRdb, the PCR reads were re-called with MiXCR into one record per CDR3 protein. The table shows about 20,000 distinct CDR3 sequences, with approximately 56% occurring only once. Sequencing used CD4+ T cells from blood, cultured in vitro, obtained after SARS-CoV-2 vaccination. Source of these receptors: a human donor who had recovered from COVID-19.

The rearrangement joins TRBV28 to TRBJ1-1, with a possible D match to TRBD1 (6 bases). Germline CDR1 MDHEN, CDR2 SYDVKM. Trimming removed 6 bases from V and 5 bases from J, with 19 bases in between. The CDR3 is made up of 15 amino acids. The CDR3 region is CASRPGQLGQTEAFF. As DNA, the CDR3 is TGTGCCAGCAGACCCGGACAGTTGGGGCAAACTGAAGCTTTCTTT.

CDR3: CASSPGQPRTEAFF. CDR3 bases: TGTGCCAGCAGCCCTGGACAGCCGAGGACTGAAGCTTTCTTT. The chain carries TRBV7-9 and TRBJ1-1, with D possibly TRBD1 on 6 matching bases. V shed 5 bases and J shed 5 bases, with 15 bases lying between them. This CDR3 has 14 amino acids. The germline CDR1 and CDR2 sequences are SEHNR and FQNEAQ (reference sequence).

This rearrangement joins TRBV20-1 to TRBJ1-2; weak D call: TRBD1 (5 bases). V lost 5 bases and J 12 bases, leaving 16 bases between the germline ends. Germline CDR1 is DFQATT and CDR2 is SNEGSKA (reference sequence). This CDR3 is built from 11 residues. CDR3 residues: CSASPGTGNTF. CDR3 coding DNA: TGCAGTGCTTCTCCAGGGACTGGGAACACCTTC.

The rearrangement joins TRBV28 to TRBJ1-1; D gene unclear. The germline V and J ends were trimmed by 5 bases and 1 base, with 8 bases remaining between them. This CDR3 is built from 13 residues. Germline V lookup: CDR1 MDHEN, CDR2 SYDVKM. Here the CDR3 reads CASSPLGNTEAFF. The DNA for the CDR3 is TGTGCCAGCAGTCCCCTGGGGAACACTGAAGCTTTCTTT.

The chain links TRBV6-2 or TRBV6-3 to TRBJ1-6; TRBD1 might be the D (6 bases). Deletions cut 6 bases from V and 10 bases from J, with 13 bases between. CDR1 is MNHEY, CDR2 SVGEGT, per germline. The CDR3 covers 13 residues. Here the CDR3 reads CASRETRGSPLHF. Here the CDR3 DNA reads TGTGCCAGCAGAGAGACGAGGGGGTCACCCCTCCACTTT.

The chain combines TRBV20-1 with TRBJ2-3; possibly TRBD1 for D (6 bases). This CDR3 spans 15 amino acids. The germline CDR1 and CDR2 sequences are DFQATT and SNEGSKA (reference sequence). The V and J ends lost 6 bases and 5 bases respectively, with 21 bases between them. The CDR3 reads CSAFKAQGEGDTQYF. The CDR3 DNA follows: TGCAGTGCCTTCAAGGCACAGGGAGAGGGAGATACGCAGTATTTT.

This clonotype was detected a few times. The CDR3 DNA is TGTGCCAGCAGTTTCAACCCTGGCCAAGAGACCCAGTACTTC. Its translation: CASSFNPGQETQYF. The chain carries TRBV27 and TRBJ2-5, with D unclear. CDR1 MNHEY and CDR2 SMNVEV come from the germline V gene (reference sequence). V was pared by 3 bases and J by 1 base, with 9 bases between. This CDR3 contains 14 residues.

This sequence joins TRBV28 and TRBJ2-7; 10 bases agree with TRBD1. Germline V gene sequence: CDR1 MDHEN, CDR2 SYDVKM. The CDR3 contains 14 residues. Losses at the gene ends were 5 bases for V and 6 bases for J; bases not matched to a gene: 7. The chain's CDR3 is CASSLGGQGREQYF. CDR3 DNA sequence: TGTGCCAGCAGTCTGGGGGGACAGGGGCGCGAGCAGTACTTC. The full variable domain, rest sourced from reference TRBV28 and TRBJ2-7, is DVKVTQSSRYLVKRTGEKVFLECVQDMDHENMFWYRQDPGLGLRLIYFSYDVKMKEKGDIPEGYSVSREKKERFSLILESASTNQTSMYLCASSLGGQGREQYFGPGTRLTVT.

V is TRBV11-3 and J is TRBJ2-2; a weak D match, TRBD1 (6 bases). The CDR3 runs to 15 residues. In germline, CDR1 is SGHNT, CDR2 YENEEA. The germline V and J ends were trimmed by 5 bases and 8 bases, with 18 bases remaining between them. CDR3 amino acids: CASSPLGQLTGELFF. The CDR3, as DNA: TGTGCCAGCAGCCCCTTAGGACAGCTCACTGGGGAGCTGTTTTTT.

This clonotype was seen a handful of times. The chain employs TRBV27 and TRBJ1-1, with D uncertain. CDR3 size: 13 residues. Germline loops: CDR1 MNHEY, CDR2 SMNVEV (reference sequence). The V end lost 4 bases, the J end lost 3 bases, and 9 bases lay between the germline ends. CDR3: CASSSNPDTEAFF. The DNA of the CDR3 is TGTGCCAGCAGTTCCAATCCGGACACTGAAGCTTTCTTT.

The CDR3 region has the DNA TGTGCCAGCAGTGGATCACGGACGACTCTCAAACACGAGCAGTACTTC. It codes for CASSGSRTTLKHEQYF. The rearrangement links TRBV6-1 to TRBJ2-7, with D hard to call. This CDR3 has 16 residues. V gave up 4 bases and J gave up 5 bases, with 21 bases separating them. Germline assignment: CDR1 MNHNS and CDR2 SASEGT.

This clonotype was observed a few times. The chain links TRBV20-1 to TRBJ1-2, with D possibly being TRBD1 (6 bases). V was shortened by 6 bases and J by 2 bases, with 16 bases between the two germline ends. Germline CDR1 DFQATT, CDR2 SNEGSKA (reference sequence). The CDR3 sequence is 14 residues long. CDR3 in DNA: TGCAGTGCCCCCCTCGGGCAGGGGAACTATGGCTACACCTTC. Encoded protein: CSAPLGQGNYGYTF.

The chain is built from TRBV10-3 and TRBJ1-2; perhaps TRBD1 as D (6 bases). Germline V gene lookup returns CDR1 ENHRY and CDR2 SYGVKD. Trimming took 0 bases from V and 0 from J, leaving 11 bases between them. This CDR3 is 16 amino acids long. CDR3 region: CAISESIEGANYGYTF. In DNA, the CDR3 is TGTGCCATCAGTGAGTCGATCGAGGGGGCTAACTATGGCTACACCTTC.

This chain uses TRBV5-4 with TRBJ2-3; 16 bases line up with TRBD2. V trimming: 4 bases; J trimming: 4 bases; junction bases outside the gene matches: 0. The CDR3 is 15 amino acids. CDR1 and CDR2 from the germline V gene are SGHNT and YYREEE (reference sequence). The CDR3 DNA reads TGTGCCAGCAGCGGGACTAGCGGGGGGGCAGATACGCAGTATTTT. Translating gives CASSGTSGGADTQYF.

The chain combines TRBV6-2 or TRBV6-3 with TRBJ1-1; the D is unclear. CDR3 length: 14 amino acids. V was pared by 7 bases and J by 1 base, with 13 bases between. Germline-derived CDR1 and CDR2 are MNHEY and SVGEGT. This CDR3 is CASTKDGRNTEAFF. CDR3 nucleotide sequence: TGTGCCAGCACCAAGGACGGACGGAACACTGAAGCTTTCTTT.

The chain has TRBV20-1 and TRBJ2-5; D is uncertain. The CDR3 length is 15 residues. Between the trimmed V and J ends, which lost 2 bases and 2 bases, there was a span of 15 bases. Germline CDR1 reads DFQATT; CDR2 reads SNEGSKA (reference sequence). CDR3: CSARRLGGLQETQYF. The CDR3 bases are TGCAGTGCTAGACGACTGGGTGGGCTGCAAGAGACCCAGTACTTC.

This clonotype was picked up one time. The chain links TRBV4-1 to TRBJ1-1, with 8 bases that match TRBD1. The CDR3 covers 16 residues. Germline V gene sequence: CDR1 MGHRA, CDR2 YSYEKL. The junction had 10 bases not matched to a gene; V was cut back by 4 bases and J by 3 bases. CDR3 DNA sequence: TGCGCCAGCAGCCGTACCGACAGGGGAGAACACACTGAAGCTTTCTTT. This translates into CASSRTDRGEHTEAFF.

This clonotype turned up a few times. The CDR3 nucleotides read TGTGCCAGCAGCTTGACTAGCGTGAACTACGAGCAGTACTTC. This sequence encodes CASSLTSVNYEQYF. The chain combines TRBV11-3 with TRBJ2-7, with 8 positions matching TRBD2. There are 14 residues in the CDR3. Germline-derived CDR1 and CDR2 are SGHNT and YENEEA. Trimming removed 3 bases from V and 3 bases from J; junction bases left unmatched: 4. Using reference TRBV11-3 and TRBJ2-7 for the parts outside the CDR3, the full variable domain is EAGVVQSPRYKIIEKKQPVAFWCNPISGHNTLYWYLQNLGQGPELLIRYENEEAVDDSQLPKDRFSAERLKGVDSTLKIQPAELGDSAVYLCASSLTSVNYEQYFGPGTRLTVT.

The chain links TRBV6-1 to TRBJ2-3; D remains ambiguous. Germline V gene lookup returns CDR1 MNHNS and CDR2 SASEGT. The V gene lost 2 bases and the J gene lost 2 bases, with 11 bases spanning the gap. CDR3 size: 15 residues. Here the CDR3 reads CASSELRSVTDTQYF. The DNA for the CDR3 is TGTGCCAGCAGTGAATTAAGGTCCGTCACAGATACGCAGTATTTT.

This clonotype was seen a handful of times. The chain uses TRBV6-1 and TRBJ1-2; 9 positions match TRBD1. V lost 6 bases and J lost 8; bases outside the gene matches: 19. The CDR3 length is 17 residues. CDR1 and CDR2 from the germline V gene are MNHNS and SASEGT. For the CDR3, the DNA is TGTGCCAGCAGGTCCCCCGGGACAGGGCAGTTGTTGGGCGGCTACACCTTC. This translates into CASRSPGTGQLLGGYTF.